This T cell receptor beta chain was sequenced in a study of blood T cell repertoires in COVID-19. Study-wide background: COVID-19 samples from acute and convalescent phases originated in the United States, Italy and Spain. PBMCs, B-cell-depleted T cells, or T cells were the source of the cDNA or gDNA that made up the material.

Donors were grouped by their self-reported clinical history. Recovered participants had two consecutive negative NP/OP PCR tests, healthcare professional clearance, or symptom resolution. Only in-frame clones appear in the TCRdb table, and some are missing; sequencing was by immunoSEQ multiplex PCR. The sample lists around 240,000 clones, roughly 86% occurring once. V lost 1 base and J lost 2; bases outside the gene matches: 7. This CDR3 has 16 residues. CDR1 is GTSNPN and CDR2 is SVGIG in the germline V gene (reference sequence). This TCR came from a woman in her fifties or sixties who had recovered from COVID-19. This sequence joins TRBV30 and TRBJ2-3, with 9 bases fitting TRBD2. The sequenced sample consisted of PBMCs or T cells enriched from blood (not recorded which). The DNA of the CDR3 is TGTGCCTGGAGTGCAGAGACTAGCGGATACACAGATACGCAGTATTTT. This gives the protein CAWSAETSGYTDTQYF.